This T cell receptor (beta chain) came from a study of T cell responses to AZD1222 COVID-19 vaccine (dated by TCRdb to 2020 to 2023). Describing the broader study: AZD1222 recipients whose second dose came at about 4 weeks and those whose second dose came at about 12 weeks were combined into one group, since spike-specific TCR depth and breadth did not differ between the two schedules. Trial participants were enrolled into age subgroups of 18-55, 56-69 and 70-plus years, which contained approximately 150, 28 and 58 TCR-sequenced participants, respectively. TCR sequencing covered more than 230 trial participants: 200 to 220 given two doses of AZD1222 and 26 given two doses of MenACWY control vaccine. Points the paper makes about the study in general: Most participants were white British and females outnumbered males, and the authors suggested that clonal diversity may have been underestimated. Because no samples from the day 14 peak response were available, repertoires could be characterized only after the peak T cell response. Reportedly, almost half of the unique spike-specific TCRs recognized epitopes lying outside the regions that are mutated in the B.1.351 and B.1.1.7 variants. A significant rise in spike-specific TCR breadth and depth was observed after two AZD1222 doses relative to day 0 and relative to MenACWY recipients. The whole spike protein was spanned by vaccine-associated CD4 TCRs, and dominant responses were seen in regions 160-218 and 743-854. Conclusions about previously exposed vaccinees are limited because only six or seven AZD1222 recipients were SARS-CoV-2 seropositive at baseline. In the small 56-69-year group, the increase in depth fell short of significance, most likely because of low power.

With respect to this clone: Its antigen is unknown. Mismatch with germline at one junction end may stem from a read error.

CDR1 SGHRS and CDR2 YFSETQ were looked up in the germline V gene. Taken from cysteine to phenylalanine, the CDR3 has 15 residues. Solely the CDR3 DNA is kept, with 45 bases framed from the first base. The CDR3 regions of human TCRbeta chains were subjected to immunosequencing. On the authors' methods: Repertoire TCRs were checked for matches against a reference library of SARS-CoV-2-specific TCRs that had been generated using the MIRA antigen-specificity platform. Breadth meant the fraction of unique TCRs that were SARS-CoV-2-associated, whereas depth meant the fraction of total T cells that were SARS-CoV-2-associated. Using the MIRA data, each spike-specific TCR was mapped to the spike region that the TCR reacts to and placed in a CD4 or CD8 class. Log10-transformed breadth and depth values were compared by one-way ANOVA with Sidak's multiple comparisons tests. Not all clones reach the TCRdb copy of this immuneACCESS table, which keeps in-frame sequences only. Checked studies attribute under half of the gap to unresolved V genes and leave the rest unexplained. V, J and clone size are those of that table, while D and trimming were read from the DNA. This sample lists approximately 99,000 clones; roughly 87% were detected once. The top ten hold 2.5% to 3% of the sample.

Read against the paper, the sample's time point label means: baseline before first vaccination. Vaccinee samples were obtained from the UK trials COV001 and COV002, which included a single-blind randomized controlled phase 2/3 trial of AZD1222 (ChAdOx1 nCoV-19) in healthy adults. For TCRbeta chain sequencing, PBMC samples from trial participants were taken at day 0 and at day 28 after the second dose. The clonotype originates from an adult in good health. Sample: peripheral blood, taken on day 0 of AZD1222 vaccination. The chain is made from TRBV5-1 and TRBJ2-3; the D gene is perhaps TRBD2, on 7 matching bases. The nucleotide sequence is TGTGCCAGCAGCTTGGGGGCGGGAGTGGCAGATACGCAGTATTTT. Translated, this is CASSLGAGVADTQYF.